This entry lists 10 T cell receptor beta chains sequenced from one sample in a study of T cell responses to AZD1222 COVID-19 vaccine. Sequencing was performed with immunoSEQ multiplex PCR; in TCRdb, only in-frame clones are kept and a portion is missing. The sample contains 100,000 to 150,000 clones, 90% of which appear only once. The starting material was peripheral blood, obtained on day 0 of AZD1222 vaccination. The receptors come from an adult in good health.

The rearrangement links TRBV5-1 to TRBJ1-3; D call uncertain. The germline gives CDR1 SGHRS, CDR2 YFSETQ. V shed 0 bases and J shed 1 base, with 11 bases lying between them. The length of the CDR3 is 16 residues. The chain's CDR3 is CASSLADPVSGNTIYF. The CDR3 coding sequence is TGCGCCAGCAGCTTGGCCGACCCCGTGTCTGGAAACACCATATATTTT.

The gene calls are TRBV29-1 and TRBJ2-3; tentatively, D is TRBD2 (5 bases). The germline gives CDR1 SQVTM, CDR2 ANQGSEA. The CDR3 runs 13 residues. CDR3 protein: CSFSGSSTDTQYF. The CDR3 nucleotides are TGCAGTTTTTCGGGGTCTAGCACAGATACGCAGTATTTT.

The chain employs TRBV7-8 and TRBJ2-5; D may be TRBD1 or TRBD2 (5 bases each). Looked up from germline, CDR1 is SGHVS and CDR2 is FQNEAQ. This CDR3 comprises 16 residues. The V gene lost 0 bases and the J gene lost 5 bases, with 16 bases spanning the gap. CDR3 region: CASSLANTGLWETQYF. The DNA for the CDR3 is TGTGCCAGCAGCTTAGCGAATACAGGACTCTGGGAGACCCAGTACTTC.

The chain's CDR3 is CASSPQQGIVGSPLHF. The CDR3 coding sequence is TGTGCCAGCTCACCACAACAGGGAATAGTCGGTTCACCCCTCCACTTT. J is TRBJ1-6 and V is TRBV18; D may be TRBD1 (6 bases). Trimming left V 1 base short and J 9 bases short, with 16 bases between. Looked up from germline, CDR1 is KGHSH and CDR2 is LQKENI. This CDR3 comprises 16 residues.

This chain uses TRBV5-1 with TRBJ2-5; TRBD2 matches at 8 bases. Trimming took 0 bases from V and 1 from J; bases not matched to a gene: 5. The CDR3 covers 16 residues. Germline CDR1 reads SGHRS; CDR2 reads YFSETQ. In DNA form, the CDR3 reads TGCGCCAGCAGCTTGGGAGTGAGCGGGGGCCAAGAGACCCAGTACTTC. Residues: CASSLGVSGGQETQYF.

This chain links TRBV6-5 with TRBJ1-6; D might be TRBD1 (5 bases). Germline loops: CDR1 MNHEY, CDR2 SVGAGI. Trimming removed 0 bases at V and 7 bases at J, with 13 bases between. The CDR3 has 16 residues. DNA for the CDR3: TGTGCCAGCAGTTACTCGAAGGGGACTAAGAATTCACCCCTCCACTTT. It specifies CASSYSKGTKNSPLHF.

V is TRBV5-1 and J is TRBJ2-5; a possible D gene is TRBD2 (5 bases). The V gene lost 1 base and the J gene lost 2 bases, with 12 bases spanning the gap. The germline CDR1 and CDR2 sequences are SGHRS and YFSETQ. The CDR3 sequence is 15 residues long. The DNA of the CDR3 is TGCGCCAGCAGCTTGCACGCGTCGGGGCAAGAGACCCAGTACTTC. This sequence encodes CASSLHASGQETQYF.

The V and J genes are TRBV28 and TRBJ2-2, with D unclear. The CDR3 is 15 residues long. Germline V gene data show CDR1 as MDHEN and CDR2 as SYDVKM. Trimming removed 7 bases at V and 5 bases at J, with 17 bases between. The CDR3 region is CASKRNLVETGELFF. The CDR3 DNA follows: TGTGCCAGCAAGAGGAATTTAGTTGAGACCGGGGAGCTGTTTTTT.

The count of this clone is one. This rearrangement joins TRBV2 to TRBJ1-1; a possible D gene is TRBD1 (5 bases). V dropped 1 base and J dropped 5 bases, with 8 bases sitting between them. Germline values: CDR1 SNHLY, CDR2 FYNNEI. This CDR3 region has 13 residues. CDR3 DNA sequence: TGTGCCAGCAGTGAAGGGGGACGGACTGAAGCTTTCTTT. Residues: CASSEGGRTEAFF.

This chain uses TRBV11-2 with TRBJ1-1; unclear D gene. V lost 5 bases and J 1 base, leaving 8 bases between the germline ends. CDR1 and CDR2 (germline): SGHAT, FQNNGV. The CDR3 totals 13 residues. The CDR3 reads CASSIQQNTEAFF. DNA for the CDR3: TGTGCCAGCAGCATACAGCAGAACACTGAAGCTTTCTTT.